Shown below are 17 T cell receptor beta chains from a single sample sequenced in a study of cytomegalovirus exposure and HLA in healthy donors. The PCR was carried out with 60 Vbeta primers and 13 Jbeta primers. Repertoires were generated with immunoSEQ multiplex PCR, while TCRdb's copy carries only in-frame clones and drops some. The sample lists 150,000 to 200,000 clones, around 68% occurring once. Sequenced: PBMCs. These receptors all stem from a girl under 18 in good health and CMV-seronegative.

The chain has TRBV27 and TRBJ1-5, with D perhaps matching TRBD1 (5 bases). V was trimmed by 3 bases and J by 0 bases, leaving 9 bases between them. Germline assignment: CDR1 MNHEY and CDR2 SMNVEV (reference sequence). The CDR3 runs 15 residues. As DNA, the CDR3 is TGTGCCAGCAGTTTGGGGCAGGGTAGCAATCAGCCCCAGCATTTT. Amino acid sequence: CASSLGQGSNQPQHF.

V is TRBV4-1 and J is TRBJ1-5; tentative D call: TRBD1 (5 bases). The CDR3 contains 16 residues. Germline CDR1 reads MGHRA; CDR2 reads YSYEKL. Trimming took off 1 base at V and 7 bases at J, with 17 bases between the two ends. The CDR3 DNA reads as TGCGCCAGCAGCCAAGCCCTGGACGGGACTAAACAGCCCCAGCATTTT. This translates into CASSQALDGTKQPQHF.

The chain is built from TRBV6-5 and TRBJ1-5; D is perhaps TRBD1 (6 bases). CDR3 length: 14 amino acids. Looked up from germline, CDR1 is MNHEY and CDR2 is SVGAGI. Trimming cost V 5 bases and J 2 bases, with 10 bases left between them. The CDR3 sequence: CASSLNRGNQPQHF. The CDR3 DNA reads as TGTGCCAGCAGTCTTAACAGGGGCAATCAGCCCCAGCATTTT.

This clone has only a few counts. The chain uses TRBV7-9 and TRBJ1-1; D may be TRBD1 (6 bases). Germline V gene lookup returns CDR1 SEHNR and CDR2 FQNEAQ (reference sequence). Trimming took 4 bases from V and 1 from J, leaving 13 bases between them. The CDR3 runs 15 residues. DNA of the CDR3: TGTGCCAGCAGCTGGCAGGGGATACAGAACACTGAAGCTTTCTTT. Amino acid sequence: CASSWQGIQNTEAFF.

The rearrangement uses TRBV19 and TRBJ1-4; TRBD1 is a possible D gene (5 bases). The CDR3 has 15 residues. The germline V gene encodes CDR1 LNHDA and CDR2 SQIVND (reference sequence). Trimming took off 7 bases at V and 0 bases at J, with 12 bases between the two ends. CDR3 in amino acids: CASTLWGATNEKLFF. The CDR3 DNA follows: TGTGCCAGTACCCTTTGGGGGGCAACTAATGAAAAACTGTTTTTT.

About this clone: One junction end disagrees with the germline gene, perhaps due to a read error. The chain uses TRBV7-7 and TRBJ2-5, with D perhaps TRBD1 (6 bases). Germline loops: CDR1 SSHAT, CDR2 FNYEAQ (reference sequence). This CDR3 contains 15 residues. The CDR3 DNA follows: TGTGCTAGCAGCTTAGGGATAGGACAGCAAGAGACCCAGTACTTC. It translates to CASSLGIGQQETQYF.

J is TRBJ2-7 and V is TRBV11-2; 8 nucleotides match TRBD2. The J segment lost 2 bases and the V segment lost 5 bases, leaving 2 bases of the junction unmatched. The length of the CDR3 is 13 residues. In germline, CDR1 is SGHAT, CDR2 FQNNGV. The CDR3 region has the DNA TGTGCCAGCAGCAGCGGGGGACCCTACGAGCAGTACTTC. Translating it yields CASSSGGPYEQYF.

This chain joins TRBV2 and TRBJ2-7; TRBD2 agrees at 9 bases. The V gene's germline CDR1 is SNHLY and CDR2 FYNNEI. This CDR3 contains 14 residues. V shed 6 bases and J 3 bases; nucleotides not matched to a gene: 6. The CDR3 nucleotides are TGTGCCAGCAGGATGGGACTAGCAAGCTACGAGCAGTACTTC. Encoded protein: CASRMGLASYEQYF.

The V call is TRBV6-4, the J call TRBJ1-1, with D unresolved. Germline-derived CDR1 and CDR2 are MRHNA and SNTAGT. Trimming left V 6 bases short and J 1 base short, with 12 bases between. The CDR3 consists of 14 residues. The CDR3 DNA reads as TGTGCCAGCAGCCCCAGCCGGGGGAACACTGAAGCTTTCTTT. It codes for CASSPSRGNTEAFF.

This clone occurred a few times. The chain links TRBV6-1 to TRBJ1-1; possible D gene TRBD1, 5 bases. V lost 3 bases, J lost 1 base, and 9 bases lay in between. The CDR3 has 14 amino acids. From germline, CDR1 is MNHNS and CDR2 SASEGT. In DNA form, the CDR3 reads TGTGCCAGCAGTGAGTGGCAGGGGAACACTGAAGCTTTCTTT. Its translation is CASSEWQGNTEAFF.

The chain links TRBV7-9 to TRBJ2-7, with D possibly matching TRBD2 (6 bases). V dropped 1 base and J dropped 3 bases, with 13 bases sitting between them. Germline V gives CDR1 SEHNR, CDR2 FQNEAQ (reference sequence). The CDR3 covers 15 residues. CDR3 region: CASSLEREIDYEQYF. For the CDR3, the DNA is TGTGCCAGCAGCTTAGAACGGGAGATCGACTACGAGCAGTACTTC.

The chain couples TRBV27 to TRBJ2-5, with D perhaps TRBD2 (6 bases). Trimming cost V 6 bases and J 2 bases, with 22 bases left between them. The CDR3 loop spans 17 amino acids. CDR1 is MNHEY, CDR2 SMNVEV, per germline (reference sequence). The CDR3 here is CASSNLREPKGQETQYF. For the CDR3, the DNA is TGTGCCAGCAGCAACCTCCGGGAGCCAAAGGGACAAGAGACCCAGTACTTC.

The V and J genes are TRBV7-8 and TRBJ1-6; D may be TRBD1 (6 bases). CDR3 length equals 14 residues. The germline V and J ends were trimmed by 1 base and 9 bases, with 10 bases remaining between them. Germline values: CDR1 SGHVS, CDR2 FQNEAQ. The CDR3 DNA reads as TGTGCCAGCAGCTTAGGCTCAGGGGCTTCACCCCTCCACTTT. Protein: CASSLGSGASPLHF.

This clone is a singleton in its sample. This chain uses TRBV4-1 with TRBJ2-7; D not certain. The germline V gene encodes CDR1 MGHRA and CDR2 YSYEKL. Trimming removed 1 base at V and 6 bases at J, with 13 bases between. CDR3 length equals 14 residues. Here the CDR3 DNA reads TGCGCCAGCAGCCAAGGGGCGATGGCACCCGAGCAGTACTTC. This sequence encodes CASSQGAMAPEQYF.

This clone was observed a few times. The chain employs TRBV7-6 and TRBJ1-5; D ambiguous. The CDR3 runs 14 residues. V was pared by 0 bases and J by 6 bases, with 9 bases between. The germline V gene encodes CDR1 SGHVS and CDR2 FNYEAQ. CDR3 sequence (DNA): TGTGCCAGCAGCTTAGCCGATACTGGTCAGCCCCAGCATTTT. This gives the protein CASSLADTGQPQHF.

This clone has a handful of counts. This chain uses TRBV14 with TRBJ1-6, with TRBD1 as a possible D gene (6 bases). The CDR3 covers 15 residues. Trimming pared 0 bases from V and 8 bases from J, leaving 11 bases between. From germline, CDR1 is SGHDN and CDR2 FVKESK. The CDR3 DNA follows: TGTGCCAGCAGCCAAGAGCCAGGGGCTCATTCACCCCTCCACTTT. Translated, it gives CASSQEPGAHSPLHF. Full variable domain (rest looked up from reference TRBV14 and TRBJ1-6): EAGVTQFPSHSVIEKGQTVTLRCDPISGHDNLYWYRRVMGKEIKFLLHFVKESKQDESGMPNNRFLAERTGGTYSTLKVQPAELEDSGVYFCASSQEPGAHSPLHFGNGTRLTVT.

With regard to this clone: Compared with germline, one end of the junction differs, possibly owing to a read error. The V gene is TRBV7-7, the J gene TRBJ2-3; perhaps TRBD2 as D (6 bases). This CDR3 has 15 amino acids. Germline assignment: CDR1 SSHAT and CDR2 FNYEAQ (reference sequence). CDR3 residues: CASSPVGGEMDTQYF. The CDR3 nucleotides are TGTGCTAGCAGCCCGGTGGGCGGGGAGATGGATACGCAGTATTTT. Drawing the rest from reference TRBV7-7 and TRBJ2-3, the complete variable domain is GAGVSQSPRYKVTKRGQDVTLRCDPISSHATLYWYQQALGQGPEFLTYFNYEAQPDKSGLPSDRFSAERPEGSISTLTIQRTEQRDSAMYRCASSPVGGEMDTQYFGPGTRLTVL.